The 25 T cell receptor beta chains given below trace back to one sample, sequenced in a study of OX40 agonist ivuxolimab in advanced cancers. The method was immunoSEQ multiplex PCR; TCRdb's version includes in-frame clones alone and lacks a portion of them. The repertoire has 55,000 or so clones, 86% of them found once; the top ten carry roughly 15%. The specimen was CD4+ or CD8+ T cells sorted from blood, collected in a trial of the OX40 agonist ivuxolimab. These receptors came from an adult with an advanced solid tumor such as melanoma, head and neck, liver or kidney cancer.

This sequence joins TRBV4-1 and TRBJ1-3; D gene unclear. Germline V lookup: CDR1 MGHRA, CDR2 YSYEKL. V lost 2 bases and J lost 4, with 9 bases in between. This CDR3 spans 14 amino acids. The chain's CDR3 is CASSQPRGGNTIYF. The DNA for the CDR3 is TGCGCCAGCAGCCAACCACGAGGGGGAAACACCATATATTTT.

This sequence joins TRBV30 and TRBJ1-1; the D is unclear. V shed 2 bases and J shed 0 bases, with 13 bases lying between them. The length of the CDR3 is 15 residues. Germline V CDR1 and CDR2: GTSNPN, SVGIG (reference sequence). The CDR3 region has the DNA TGTGCCTGGAGTTTTCCCACAGTCCTGAACACTGAAGCTTTCTTT. Amino acids: CAWSFPTVLNTEAFF.

The rearrangement joins TRBV19 to TRBJ1-1; possible D gene TRBD1, 5 bases. The CDR3 has 14 residues. Per the germline V gene, CDR1 is LNHDA and CDR2 is SQIVND (reference sequence). V was shortened by 4 bases and J by 1 base, with 10 bases between the two germline ends. In DNA form, the CDR3 reads TGTGCCAGTAGTACAAGGGGTGAGAACACTGAAGCTTTCTTT. It codes for CASSTRGENTEAFF.

The chain links TRBV4-1 to TRBJ1-3; D uncertain. CDR1 is MGHRA and CDR2 is YSYEKL in the germline V gene. Trimming removed 1 base at V and 0 bases at J, with 10 bases between. The length of the CDR3 is 16 residues. As DNA, the CDR3 is TGCGCCAGCAGCCAAGGTTCCATATCCTCTGGAAACACCATATATTTT. Amino acids: CASSQGSISSGNTIYF.

The CDR3: CASSLGNTGELFF. The CDR3 coding sequence is TGTGCCAGCAGCTTAGGAAACACCGGGGAGCTGTTTTTT. This sequence joins TRBV7-6 and TRBJ2-2; unclear D gene. V shed 1 base and J shed 2 bases, with 2 bases lying between them. The length of the CDR3 is 13 residues. Germline assignment: CDR1 SGHVS and CDR2 FNYEAQ.

J is TRBJ2-1 and V is TRBV19, with a weak D call TRBD2 (6 bases). The length of the CDR3 is 16 residues. Germline values: CDR1 LNHDA, CDR2 SQIVND (reference sequence). V lost 3 bases, J lost 7 bases, and 19 bases lay in between. The CDR3 region is CASSIGRGTSRNEQFF. In DNA form, the CDR3 reads TGTGCCAGTAGTATTGGTCGCGGGACCAGTCGGAATGAGCAGTTCTTC.

The V gene is TRBV4-1, the J gene TRBJ1-3; TRBD1 aligns across 9 bases. With 4 bases clipped from V and 12 bases from J, the junction kept 10 bases outside the gene matches. The CDR3 sequence is 14 residues long. The V gene's germline CDR1 is MGHRA and CDR2 YSYEKL. The CDR3 sequence: CASSLLGTGSNIYF. For the CDR3, the DNA is TGCGCCAGCAGCCTCCTGGGGACAGGGTCGAACATATATTTT.

The chain joins TRBV5-1 to TRBJ1-2; D is uncertain. Looked up from germline, CDR1 is SGHRS and CDR2 is YFSETQ. The CDR3 consists of 13 residues. Trimming took 1 base from V and 8 from J, leaving 12 bases between them. The CDR3 spells CASSLSTVGGYTF. For the CDR3, the DNA is TGCGCCAGCAGCTTGAGCACAGTTGGGGGCTACACCTTC.

This chain joins TRBV5-6 and TRBJ1-6, with D unresolved. Germline V gene lookup returns CDR1 SGHDT and CDR2 YYEEEE. Trimming stripped 4 bases from V and 10 bases from J, with 18 bases between. The CDR3 has 15 amino acids. The CDR3 nucleotides are TGTGCCAGCAGCGTGGTGGCGGCTCAAGTGTCACCCCTCCACTTT. It encodes CASSVVAAQVSPLHF.

The rearrangement joins TRBV7-6 to TRBJ2-2, with D possibly being TRBD2 (6 bases). V was shortened by 10 bases and J by 2 bases, with 17 bases between the two germline ends. Germline assignment: CDR1 SGHVS and CDR2 FNYEAQ. The CDR3 extends over 15 amino acids. CDR3 nucleotide sequence: TGTGCCACTCGGAGGGCAGGGAAAAACACCGGGGAGCTGTTTTTT. Encoded protein: CATRRAGKNTGELFF.

J is TRBJ2-3 and V is TRBV7-6, with D maybe TRBD2 (6 bases). The CDR3 has 15 amino acids. V was cut by 3 bases and J by 5 bases, with 15 bases left in between. Per germline, CDR1 SGHVS and CDR2 FNYEAQ. The CDR3 sequence: CASSLGGTRIDTQYF. The CDR3 DNA reads TGTGCCAGCAGCTTGGGCGGGACGAGGATAGATACGCAGTATTTT.

V gene TRBV30 combines with J gene TRBJ2-7, with 8 nucleotides matching TRBD2. Germline CDR1 reads GTSNPN; CDR2 reads SVGIG (reference sequence). The CDR3 runs 13 residues. J gave up 6 bases and V 8 bases, and 12 bases lay outside the gene matches. CDR3 DNA: TGTGCCGGCAGAGGGTCCCGGGGGGGCGAGCAGTACTTC. Its protein is CAGRGSRGGEQYF. Full variable domain (outside the CDR3, taken from reference TRBV30 and TRBJ2-7): SQTIHQWPATLVQPVGSPLSLECTVEGTSNPNLYWYRQAAGRGLQLLFYSVGIGQISSEVPQNLSASRPQDRQFILSSKKLLLSDSGFYLCAGRGSRGGEQYFGPGTRLTVT.

V gene TRBV18 combines with J gene TRBJ2-7, with 7 positions matching TRBD1. The V segment lost 3 bases and the J segment 2 bases; nucleotides outside the gene matches: 10. The CDR3 sequence is 16 residues long. Germline CDR1 KGHSH, CDR2 LQKENI. CDR3 amino acids: CASSPLHRGSTYEQYF. The CDR3 DNA reads as TGTGCCAGCTCACCCCTCCACAGGGGATCAACCTACGAGCAGTACTTC.

The chain carries TRBV15 and TRBJ2-7, with 11 bases lining up with TRBD1. The CDR3 length is 15 residues. The J segment lost 5 bases and the V segment lost 4 bases, leaving 7 bases of the junction unmatched. Germline CDR1 and CDR2: LNHNV and YYDKDF (reference sequence). CDR3 DNA sequence: TGTGCCACCAGCACCCGGACAGGGGGCAGAAACGAGCAGTACTTC. Its translation: CATSTRTGGRNEQYF.

The chain joins TRBV29-1 to TRBJ1-2, with a weak D call TRBD1 (6 bases). Germline CDR1 is SQVTM and CDR2 is ANQGSEA. The V and J ends lost 8 bases and 4 bases respectively, with 11 bases between them. The CDR3 totals 11 residues. CDR3 protein: CSTVGAYGYTF. The CDR3 coding sequence is TGCAGCACCGTGGGGGCCTATGGCTACACCTTC.

V is TRBV11-2 and J is TRBJ2-5, with D possibly matching TRBD1 (5 bases). In germline, CDR1 is SGHAT, CDR2 FQNNGV. CDR3 length equals 13 residues. V was shortened by 0 bases and J by 7 bases, with 9 bases between the two germline ends. The CDR3 spells CASSLDRAGTQYF. Written as DNA, the CDR3 is TGTGCCAGCAGCTTAGACAGGGCCGGGACCCAGTACTTC.

This chain connects TRBV5-1 to TRBJ2-7; TRBD1 agrees at 7 bases. Germline V gene data show CDR1 as SGHRS and CDR2 as YFSETQ. The CDR3 consists of 14 residues. Trimming cost V 3 bases and J 2 bases; bases outside gene matches: 5. The CDR3 nucleotides read TGCGCCAGCAGCTGGGCCGGGACAGCCTACGAGCAGTACTTC. This codes for CASSWAGTAYEQYF. Supplemented by reference TRBV5-1 and TRBJ2-7, the full variable domain reads KAGVTQTPRYLIKTRGQQVTLSCSPISGHRSVSWYQQTPGQGLQFLFEYFSETQRNKGNFPGRFSGRQFSNSRSEMNVSTLELGDSALYLCASSWAGTAYEQYFGPGTRLTVT.

The chain joins TRBV5-4 to TRBJ2-3; 12 nucleotides line up with TRBD2. The CDR3 runs to 16 residues. In germline, CDR1 is SGHNT, CDR2 YYREEE (reference sequence). The trim removed 4 bases at V and 0 bases at J, leaving 3 bases unmatched. The CDR3 DNA sequence: TGTGCCAGCAGCACCGGACTAGCGGGGAGCACAGATACGCAGTATTTT. It encodes CASSTGLAGSTDTQYF.

The CDR3 DNA is TGTGCCAGCAGCCAGATGGGGACAGGGCCCCGCGAGCAGTACTTC. It is translated as CASSQMGTGPREQYF. The gene calls are TRBV14 and TRBJ2-5; TRBD1 matches at 9 bases. The DNA end lines up better with TRBJ2-7; the J call may be wrong. Looked up from germline, CDR1 is SGHDN and CDR2 is FVKESK. The CDR3 spans 15 residues.

Points on this clone: This clone may be a read error of a much larger clone one base away. The rearrangement joins TRBV30 to TRBJ1-5; D not certain. Germline loops: CDR1 GTSNPN, CDR2 SVGIG (reference sequence). The CDR3 is made up of 13 amino acids. V shed 0 bases and J shed 0 bases, with 3 bases lying between them. For the CDR3, the DNA is TGTGCCTGGAGTGTAACTAGCAATCAGCCCCAGCATTTT. This codes for CAWSVTSNQPQHF. Supplemented by reference TRBV30 and TRBJ1-5, the full variable domain reads SQTIHQWPATLVQPVGSPLSLECTVEGTSNPNLYWYRQAAGRGLQLLFYSVGIGQISSEVPQNLSASRPQDRQFILSSKKLLLSDSGFYLCAWSVTSNQPQHFGDGTRLSIL.

This clone was seen more than once but under ten times. DNA for the CDR3: TGTGCCTGGAGTCTCCCGGGGCAAGGGGTAGGAGATACGCAGTATTTT. It yields the protein CAWSLPGQGVGDTQYF. The V gene is TRBV30, the J gene TRBJ2-3; D may correspond to TRBD1 or TRBD2 (5 bases each). The CDR3 spans 16 residues. Germline V gene data show CDR1 as GTSNPN and CDR2 as SVGIG (reference sequence). V was clipped by 2 bases and J by 5 bases, with 20 bases between them.

This chain connects TRBV7-9 to TRBJ2-7, with 8 bases that match TRBD2. With V trimmed by 3 bases and J by 5 bases, 9 bases remained unmatched. Germline CDR1 reads SEHNR; CDR2 reads FQNEAQ (reference sequence). The CDR3 sequence is 15 residues long. Here the CDR3 DNA reads TGTGCCAGCAGCTTTTCGGGGGGGCGCGGGGACGAGCAGTACTTC. Amino acids: CASSFSGGRGDEQYF.

J is TRBJ1-5 and V is TRBV28; D remains unclear. V lost 4 bases, J lost 6 bases, and 4 bases lay in between. CDR1 MDHEN and CDR2 SYDVKM come from the germline V gene. The CDR3 has 11 residues. CDR3 sequence reads: CASSSFQPQHF. The CDR3 DNA reads TGTGCCAGCAGTTCCTTTCAGCCCCAGCATTTT.

This chain links TRBV9 with TRBJ2-7; TRBD1 agrees at 7 bases. Germline-derived CDR1 and CDR2 are SGDLS and YYNGEE. The trim removed 0 bases at V and 3 bases at J, leaving 3 bases unmatched. The CDR3 extends over 14 amino acids. In nucleotides, the CDR3 is TGTGCCAGCAGCGTAGGGGACAGTAACTACGAGCAGTACTTC. It is translated as CASSVGDSNYEQYF.

The chain is built from TRBV27 and TRBJ2-7, with 8 bases matching TRBD1. CDR3 length: 16 amino acids. V lost 0 bases to trimming and J lost 1 base; unmatched junction nucleotides: 5. Germline V CDR1 and CDR2: MNHEY, SMNVEV (reference sequence). The CDR3 DNA is TGTGCCAGCAGTTTATCACGGACAGGGTCATCCTACGAGCAGTACTTC. It codes for CASSLSRTGSSYEQYF.